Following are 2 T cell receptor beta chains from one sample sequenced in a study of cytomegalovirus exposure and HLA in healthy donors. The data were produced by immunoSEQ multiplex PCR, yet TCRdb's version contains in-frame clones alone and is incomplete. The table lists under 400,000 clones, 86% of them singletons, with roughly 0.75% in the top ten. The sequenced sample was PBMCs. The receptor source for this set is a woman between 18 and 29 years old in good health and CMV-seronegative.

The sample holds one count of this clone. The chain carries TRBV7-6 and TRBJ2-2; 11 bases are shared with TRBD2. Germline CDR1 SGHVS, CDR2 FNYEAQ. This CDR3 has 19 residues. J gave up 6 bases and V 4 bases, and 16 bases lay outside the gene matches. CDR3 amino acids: CASSSPGLAEIPDPGELFF. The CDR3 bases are TGTGCCAGCAGCTCCCCGGGACTAGCGGAGATTCCAGATCCCGGGGAGCTGTTTTTT.

As DNA, the CDR3 is TGTGCCAGCAGCTTAAGTCAGGGGACTAGCATCTACGAGCAGTACTTC. It codes for CASSLSQGTSIYEQYF. The chain joins TRBV7-6 to TRBJ2-7, with 9 bases matching TRBD2. Germline CDR1 is SGHVS and CDR2 is FNYEAQ. This CDR3 spans 16 amino acids. V trimming: 2 bases; J trimming: 3 bases; junction bases outside the gene matches: 8.